This TCR beta chain was sequenced for a study of blood T cell repertoires in COVID-19. About the research overall: COVID-19 samples from acute and convalescent phases originated in the United States, Italy and Spain. From T cells, B-cell-depleted T cells, or PBMCs came the material, which was cDNA or gDNA.

V was clipped by 4 bases and J by 3 bases, with 9 bases between them. CDR1 and CDR2 from the germline V gene are MNHEY and SVGAGI. The CDR3 runs 13 residues. Authors' processing steps: Reference gene primer amplification in the assay estimated nucleated cell counts. This table comes from immunoSEQ multiplex PCR, and its TCRdb copy is limited to in-frame clones, with some not included. The V and J calls and clone size come from that table; D and trimming were worked out from the DNA. This sample carries some 200,000 clones, approximately 87% of them seen once, and the ten largest clones take roughly 3.7%. This clone is large within its sample.

This receptor was identified in a man younger than 35 with active or convalescent COVID-19. Sequenced input: peripheral blood. The gene calls are TRBV6-5 and TRBJ2-5; possibly TRBD2 for D (5 bases). In DNA form, the CDR3 reads TGTGCCAGCAGTTGGACTCCTAAAGAGACCCAGTACTTC. Protein: CASSWTPKETQYF.